This T cell receptor beta chain appears in the sequencing data of a study of lymphopenia after photon versus proton radiotherapy. Findings and limits, study-wide: Larger post-nadir TCR diversity loss correlated inversely with survival in deceased patients. Survival link was tested only in deceased patients; proton benefit remains a possibility. After lymphocyte nadir, photon-treated repertoires showed oligoclonal expansion, especially CD8+ Temra. Relative stability marked proton patients; photon patients lost diversity and naive cells.

The repertoire was sequenced with immunoSEQ multiplex PCR; TCRdb's copy has only in-frame clones and lacks some. Among 75,000 to 90,000 clones, 65% to 85% were seen once, and the ten largest hold under 1.5%. For this clone: Its antigen is unknown.

The sequence came from a man aged 55 to 69 with pancreatic cancer. The sequences come from peripheral blood, collected from a patient treated with proton-based radiotherapy.

The CDR3 sequence is CASSQVGADTQYF. In nucleotides, the CDR3 is TGCGCCAGCAGCCAAGTTGGGGCAGATACGCAGTATTTT. The chain has TRBV4-3 and TRBJ2-3; D not resolved. This CDR3 is built from 13 residues. Trimming removed 1 base at V and 4 bases at J, with 6 bases between. Germline CDR1 reads LGHNA; CDR2 reads YSLEER.